These 27 T cell receptor beta chains share one sample of origin, sequenced in a study of circulating and synovial CD4+ cells in juvenile arthritis. Produced via immunoSEQ multiplex PCR; TCRdb's table is partial and in-frame only. The table shows approximately 31,000 clones, with 90% to 95% occurring only once. Sequenced input: CD4+ T cells from blood. The receptors shown here come from a human donor with juvenile idiopathic arthritis.

This chain connects TRBV6-6 to TRBJ1-5; TRBD1 matches at 12 bases. The CDR3 has 16 amino acids. V shed 3 bases, J shed 5 bases, and the junction held 5 bases outside the gene matches. Germline V gives CDR1 MNHNY, CDR2 SVGAGI (reference sequence). The CDR3 loop is CASSYPGQGADQPQHF. The CDR3 DNA sequence: TGTGCCAGCAGTTATCCGGGACAGGGGGCCGATCAGCCCCAGCATTTT.

The V call is TRBV2, the J call TRBJ2-5; 9 bases line up with TRBD2. Germline V gives CDR1 SNHLY, CDR2 FYNNEI. With V trimmed by 6 bases and J by 4 bases, 0 bases remained unmatched. CDR3 length: 12 amino acids. As DNA, the CDR3 is TGTGCCAGCAGGGGACTAGCAGAGACCCAGTACTTC. It yields the protein CASRGLAETQYF.

The chain combines TRBV15 with TRBJ2-7, with 10 bases fitting TRBD1. J gave up 2 bases and V 5 bases, and 3 bases lay outside the gene matches. This CDR3 is 14 amino acids long. Germline loops: CDR1 LNHNV, CDR2 YYDKDF (reference sequence). The CDR3 spells CATSGTGEAYEQYF. Written as DNA, the CDR3 is TGTGCCACCAGCGGGACAGGGGAAGCCTACGAGCAGTACTTC.

The chain is built from TRBV7-6 and TRBJ2-2, with 7 bases matching TRBD1. The CDR3 loop spans 18 amino acids. Trimming removed 7 bases from V and 3 bases from J; junction bases left unmatched: 17. The germline CDR1 and CDR2 sequences are SGHVS and FNYEAQ. Here the CDR3 DNA reads TGTGCCAGCACCCGACAAACCACAGGGGAGTGGTACACCGGGGAGCTGTTTTTT. Translated, it gives CASTRQTTGEWYTGELFF.

The rearrangement uses TRBV4-1 and TRBJ2-1; no clear D. The CDR3 spans 14 residues. CDR1 is MGHRA and CDR2 is YSYEKL in the germline V gene. The V end was cut by 2 bases, the J end by 8 bases, with 13 bases between. CDR3 nucleotide sequence: TGCGCCAGCAGCCAACTCCCCCTGGGCGATGAGCAGTTCTTC. Amino acid sequence: CASSQLPLGDEQFF.

CDR3 in amino acids: CASSLGPGQGDQPQHF. CDR3 DNA: TGTGCCAGCAGCTTGGGGCCGGGACAGGGGGATCAGCCCCAGCATTTT. This chain connects TRBV5-4 to TRBJ1-5, with 11 bases that match TRBD1. This CDR3 region has 16 residues. With 0 bases clipped from V and 5 bases from J, the junction kept 4 bases outside the gene matches. Germline V gene sequence: CDR1 SGHNT, CDR2 YYREEE (reference sequence).

In DNA, the CDR3 is TGTGCCAGCAGCCAAGAGGCCAGCGGGGGCCAAGAGACCCAGTACTTC. This encodes CASSQEASGGQETQYF. The chain joins TRBV4-2 to TRBJ2-5; 8 bases align to TRBD2. There are 16 residues in the CDR3. Germline V gene sequence: CDR1 LGHNA, CDR2 YNFKEQ. With V trimmed by 0 bases and J by 1 base, 4 bases remained unmatched.

The rearrangement uses TRBV6-5 and TRBJ1-6, with D unclear. The germline V and J ends were trimmed by 6 bases and 7 bases, with 10 bases remaining between them. This CDR3 is 13 amino acids long. The germline gives CDR1 MNHEY, CDR2 SVGAGI. The DNA for the CDR3 is TGTGCCAGCAGATTAGCTGGAAATTCACCCCTCCACTTT. Amino acids: CASRLAGNSPLHF.

Only one count was recorded for this clone. V and J are TRBV11-2 and TRBJ2-7, with unresolved D. This CDR3 has 14 amino acids. V lost 5 bases, J lost 2 bases, and 13 bases lay in between. CDR1 and CDR2 (germline): SGHAT, FQNNGV. The CDR3 nucleotides read TGTGCCAGCAGCCTAGTGGGCTACACCTACGAGCAGTACTTC. It specifies CASSLVGYTYEQYF.

This chain uses TRBV27 with TRBJ2-7, with 8 bases identical to TRBD1. The V segment lost 6 bases and the J segment 3 bases; nucleotides outside the gene matches: 7. The CDR3 is made up of 14 amino acids. The V gene's germline CDR1 is MNHEY and CDR2 SMNVEV (reference sequence). DNA of the CDR3: TGTGCCAGCAGCCAATACGGACAGGGCTACGAGCAGTACTTC. Translation gives CASSQYGQGYEQYF.

This clone was picked up one time. As the CDR3 is not closed by the conserved phenylalanine or tryptophan, this likely results from a read error. No DNA is shown, since the ends of the CDR3 on it are uncertain; the CDR3 is the one TCRdb lists. The rearrangement uses TRBV7-8 and TRBJ1-1; TRBD1 is taken as the D call from the table, unchecked against the DNA. The CDR3 sequence runs 14 residues, both termini included. Germline V gene sequence: CDR1 SGHVS, CDR2 FQNEAQ. The CDR3 reads CASSVRDPGQGPYC.

The chain joins TRBV4-3 to TRBJ1-5; possibly TRBD1 for D (5 bases). From germline, CDR1 is LGHNA and CDR2 YSLEER. The length of the CDR3 is 13 residues. Trimming took 0 bases from V and 6 from J, leaving 6 bases between them. The CDR3 protein is CASSQDRGQPQHF. The CDR3 bases are TGCGCCAGCAGCCAAGATAGGGGTCAGCCCCAGCATTTT.

The chain joins TRBV19 to TRBJ2-3, with no clear D. Germline CDR1 reads LNHDA; CDR2 reads SQIVND (reference sequence). Deletions cut 5 bases from V and 0 bases from J, with 9 bases between. This CDR3 is 14 amino acids long. The DNA of the CDR3 is TGTGCCAGTAGTGAGCCCACTAGCACAGATACGCAGTATTTT. This gives the protein CASSEPTSTDTQYF. Drawing the rest from reference TRBV19 and TRBJ2-3, the complete variable domain is DGGITQSPKYLFRKEGQNVTLSCEQNLNHDAMYWYRQDPGQGLRLIYYSQIVNDFQKGDIAEGYSVSREKKESFPLTVTSAQKNPTAFYLCASSEPTSTDTQYFGPGTRLTVL.

In nucleotides, the CDR3 is TGTGCCAGCAGTTTAACGGACTATAGCAATCAGCCCCAGCATTTT. It specifies CASSLTDYSNQPQHF. The gene calls are TRBV28 and TRBJ1-5; unclear D gene. V lost 2 bases, J lost 0 bases, and 8 bases lay in between. The CDR3 runs to 15 residues. Germline assignment: CDR1 MDHEN and CDR2 SYDVKM.

The chain couples TRBV29-1 to TRBJ2-6; 8 bases line up with TRBD1. Trimming at V came to 4 bases and at J to 0 bases, leaving 5 bases not matched to a gene. The length of the CDR3 is 16 residues. Germline assignment: CDR1 SQVTM and CDR2 ANQGSEA. The DNA of the CDR3 is TGCAGCGTTGCCACAGGGGGACTCTCTGGGGCCAACGTCCTGACTTTC. Amino acids: CSVATGGLSGANVLTF.

The chain uses TRBV5-6 and TRBJ2-5; tentative D call: TRBD2 (7 bases). In germline, CDR1 is SGHDT, CDR2 YYEEEE. Trimming cost V 2 bases and J 1 base, with 12 bases left between them. The CDR3 is 15 amino acids. This CDR3 reads CASSFGGGVQETQYF. The CDR3 DNA follows: TGTGCCAGCAGCTTCGGCGGGGGCGTCCAAGAGACCCAGTACTTC. Complete variable domain (other parts from reference TRBV5-6 and TRBJ2-5): DAGVTQSPTHLIKTRGQQVTLRCSPKSGHDTVSWYQQALGQGPQFIFQYYEEEERQRGNFPDRFSGHQFPNYSSELNVNALLLGDSALYLCASSFGGGVQETQYFGPGTRLLVL.

The rearrangement links TRBV6-4 to TRBJ1-1; 8 bases match TRBD1. Germline V gene data show CDR1 as MRHNA and CDR2 as SNTAGT. The CDR3 covers 16 residues. Losses at the gene ends were 0 bases for V and 10 bases for J; bases not matched to a gene: 13. In DNA, the CDR3 is TGTGCCAGCAGTGACTCGACCCGAAACGGACAGGGCGTAGCTTTCTTT. It is translated as CASSDSTRNGQGVAFF.

This CDR3 is CASSFSRNTEAFF. CDR3 DNA sequence: TGTGCCAGCAGTTTCTCGAGGAACACTGAAGCTTTCTTT. The chain links TRBV28 to TRBJ1-1; D call uncertain. This CDR3 region has 13 residues. Trimming took 3 bases from V and 1 from J, leaving 6 bases between them. The V gene's germline CDR1 is MDHEN and CDR2 SYDVKM. Drawing the rest from reference TRBV28 and TRBJ1-1, the complete variable domain is DVKVTQSSRYLVKRTGEKVFLECVQDMDHENMFWYRQDPGLGLRLIYFSYDVKMKEKGDIPEGYSVSREKKERFSLILESASTNQTSMYLCASSFSRNTEAFFGQGTRLTVV.

This chain joins TRBV21-1 and TRBJ1-5; TRBD1, as called in the table, went unchecked against the DNA. TRBV21-1 is a documented pseudogene. CDR3 size: 17 residues. The CDR3 sequence: CASSNEGGDRHNQPQHF. For the CDR3, the DNA is TGTGCCAGCAGCAACGAGGGCGGGGACAGACACAATCAGCCCCAGCATTTT.

Written as DNA, the CDR3 is TGTGCCAGCCAAGAGCAGGGGAACACAGATACGCAGTATTTT. Its protein product is CASQEQGNTDTQYF. This chain connects TRBV2 to TRBJ2-3, with D perhaps TRBD1 (6 bases). The CDR3 is made up of 14 amino acids. Germline V lookup: CDR1 SNHLY, CDR2 FYNNEI. V lost 8 bases and J 2 bases, leaving 14 bases between the germline ends.

The chain is built from TRBV5-1 and TRBJ2-3; 12 nucleotides align to TRBD1. The CDR3 is 16 residues long. Germline CDR1 SGHRS, CDR2 YFSETQ. V shed 4 bases and J 2 bases; nucleotides not matched to a gene: 5. The CDR3 spells CASSPGTGGYTDTQYF. CDR3 DNA sequence: TGCGCCAGCAGCCCTGGGACAGGGGGCTACACAGATACGCAGTATTTT.

J is TRBJ2-5 and V is TRBV21-1; the D call TRBD2 from the table was never checked on the DNA. TRBV21-1 corresponds to a pseudogene. The CDR3 is 14 amino acids. The CDR3 spells CASCSRPPGETQYF. The CDR3 coding sequence is TGTGCCAGCTGTAGTCGTCCTCCCGGGGAGACCCAGTACTTC.

CDR3 sequence: CASRAQGATEAFF. CDR3 in DNA: TGTGCCAGCAGAGCACAGGGGGCCACTGAAGCTTTCTTT. J is TRBJ1-1 and V is TRBV9; 9 bases line up with TRBD1. The CDR3 is 13 amino acids. Germline CDR1 is SGDLS and CDR2 is YYNGEE. After removal of 5 bases from V and 4 bases from J, the junction contained 3 bases not matched to a gene.

This clone was counted a single time. The chain employs TRBV5-1 and TRBJ1-5; D gene ambiguous. The CDR3 totals 14 residues. CDR1 is SGHRS, CDR2 YFSETQ, per germline. Between the trimmed V and J ends, which lost 0 bases and 2 bases, there was a span of 6 bases. The CDR3 loop is CASSLVAGNQPQHF. In DNA form, the CDR3 reads TGCGCCAGCAGCTTGGTCGCGGGCAATCAGCCCCAGCATTTT.

The gene calls are TRBV5-1 and TRBJ2-2, with D tentatively TRBD2 (5 bases). This CDR3 is built from 15 residues. Trimming took 0 bases from V and 2 from J, leaving 8 bases between them. Germline assignment: CDR1 SGHRS and CDR2 YFSETQ. CDR3 loop: CASSLAPGNTGELFF. Here the CDR3 DNA reads TGCGCCAGCAGCTTGGCCCCGGGAAACACCGGGGAGCTGTTTTTT.

This clone was recorded only once. This chain uses TRBV29-1 with TRBJ1-2; no clear D. This CDR3 has 12 residues. Trimming removed 4 bases at V and 6 bases at J, with 12 bases between. Germline V gene data show CDR1 as SQVTM and CDR2 as ANQGSEA. The CDR3 sequence is CSVVVASDGYTF. In nucleotides, the CDR3 is TGCAGCGTTGTAGTGGCGAGCGATGGCTACACCTTC.

The V call is TRBV4-1, the J call TRBJ2-1; a weak D match, TRBD1 (5 bases). This CDR3 comprises 17 residues. CDR1 MGHRA and CDR2 YSYEKL come from the germline V gene. Trimming left V 0 bases short and J 4 bases short, with 16 bases between. The CDR3 region is CASSQDRVDSYYNEQFF. The CDR3 DNA sequence: TGCGCCAGCAGCCAAGATCGGGTTGACAGTTATTACAATGAGCAGTTCTTC.